This T cell receptor beta chain was identified during a study of regulatory T cells in long-lasting Graves disease. General study results and limits: Thyroid tissue was not studied; only peripheral blood was. The persistent group shared 2,700 or so public clonotypes, more than the 966 shared by new patients.

Germline V CDR1 and CDR2: MNHEY, SVGEGT. The CDR3 is 19 amino acids. The sample holds a few counts of this clonotype. Its specificity is not known. This sequence may be a read error, since a much larger clone differs from it by one base. Library construction for TCR beta used iRepertoire HTBI primers and Arm-PCR of CDR3 regions. TCRdb fed the multiplex PCR reads into MiXCR, producing one record per CDR3 protein. Of hundreds of thousands of distinct CDR3 sequences listed, less than 20% are singletons. Noted time point: persistent/refractory GD, antithyroid drugs over 5 years with positive TRAb. There was RNA extracted from PBMCs, and the TCR library was made from it. Patient provenance is recorded as an endocrinology department in Xi'an, China.

The V and J genes are TRBV6-2 or TRBV6-3 and TRBJ2-7; 10 nucleotides agree with TRBD2. The sequence was obtained from a female donor with Graves disease. The sample was peripheral blood mononuclear cells (PBMCs), taken when the disease was refractory, from a patient treated with antithyroid drugs. CDR3 DNA sequence: TGTGCCAGCGGTTACTCTCTTCTAGCGGGGGAGCACCTCTCCTACGAGCAGTACTTC. Translated: CASGYSLLAGEHLSYEQYF.